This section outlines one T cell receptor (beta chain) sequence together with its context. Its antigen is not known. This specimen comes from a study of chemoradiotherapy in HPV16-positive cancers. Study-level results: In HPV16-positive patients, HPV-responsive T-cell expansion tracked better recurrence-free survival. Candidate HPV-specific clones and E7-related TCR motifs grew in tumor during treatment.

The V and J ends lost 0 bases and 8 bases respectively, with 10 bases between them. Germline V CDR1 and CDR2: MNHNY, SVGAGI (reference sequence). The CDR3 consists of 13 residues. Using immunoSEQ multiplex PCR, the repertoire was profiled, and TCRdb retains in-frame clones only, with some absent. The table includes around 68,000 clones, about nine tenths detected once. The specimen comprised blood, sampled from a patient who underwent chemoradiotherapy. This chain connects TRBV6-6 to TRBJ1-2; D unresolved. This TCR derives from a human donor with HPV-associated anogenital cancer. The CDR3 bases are TGTGCCAGCAGTTACTCGAATAGTGGGGGCTACACCTTC. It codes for CASSYSNSGGYTF.